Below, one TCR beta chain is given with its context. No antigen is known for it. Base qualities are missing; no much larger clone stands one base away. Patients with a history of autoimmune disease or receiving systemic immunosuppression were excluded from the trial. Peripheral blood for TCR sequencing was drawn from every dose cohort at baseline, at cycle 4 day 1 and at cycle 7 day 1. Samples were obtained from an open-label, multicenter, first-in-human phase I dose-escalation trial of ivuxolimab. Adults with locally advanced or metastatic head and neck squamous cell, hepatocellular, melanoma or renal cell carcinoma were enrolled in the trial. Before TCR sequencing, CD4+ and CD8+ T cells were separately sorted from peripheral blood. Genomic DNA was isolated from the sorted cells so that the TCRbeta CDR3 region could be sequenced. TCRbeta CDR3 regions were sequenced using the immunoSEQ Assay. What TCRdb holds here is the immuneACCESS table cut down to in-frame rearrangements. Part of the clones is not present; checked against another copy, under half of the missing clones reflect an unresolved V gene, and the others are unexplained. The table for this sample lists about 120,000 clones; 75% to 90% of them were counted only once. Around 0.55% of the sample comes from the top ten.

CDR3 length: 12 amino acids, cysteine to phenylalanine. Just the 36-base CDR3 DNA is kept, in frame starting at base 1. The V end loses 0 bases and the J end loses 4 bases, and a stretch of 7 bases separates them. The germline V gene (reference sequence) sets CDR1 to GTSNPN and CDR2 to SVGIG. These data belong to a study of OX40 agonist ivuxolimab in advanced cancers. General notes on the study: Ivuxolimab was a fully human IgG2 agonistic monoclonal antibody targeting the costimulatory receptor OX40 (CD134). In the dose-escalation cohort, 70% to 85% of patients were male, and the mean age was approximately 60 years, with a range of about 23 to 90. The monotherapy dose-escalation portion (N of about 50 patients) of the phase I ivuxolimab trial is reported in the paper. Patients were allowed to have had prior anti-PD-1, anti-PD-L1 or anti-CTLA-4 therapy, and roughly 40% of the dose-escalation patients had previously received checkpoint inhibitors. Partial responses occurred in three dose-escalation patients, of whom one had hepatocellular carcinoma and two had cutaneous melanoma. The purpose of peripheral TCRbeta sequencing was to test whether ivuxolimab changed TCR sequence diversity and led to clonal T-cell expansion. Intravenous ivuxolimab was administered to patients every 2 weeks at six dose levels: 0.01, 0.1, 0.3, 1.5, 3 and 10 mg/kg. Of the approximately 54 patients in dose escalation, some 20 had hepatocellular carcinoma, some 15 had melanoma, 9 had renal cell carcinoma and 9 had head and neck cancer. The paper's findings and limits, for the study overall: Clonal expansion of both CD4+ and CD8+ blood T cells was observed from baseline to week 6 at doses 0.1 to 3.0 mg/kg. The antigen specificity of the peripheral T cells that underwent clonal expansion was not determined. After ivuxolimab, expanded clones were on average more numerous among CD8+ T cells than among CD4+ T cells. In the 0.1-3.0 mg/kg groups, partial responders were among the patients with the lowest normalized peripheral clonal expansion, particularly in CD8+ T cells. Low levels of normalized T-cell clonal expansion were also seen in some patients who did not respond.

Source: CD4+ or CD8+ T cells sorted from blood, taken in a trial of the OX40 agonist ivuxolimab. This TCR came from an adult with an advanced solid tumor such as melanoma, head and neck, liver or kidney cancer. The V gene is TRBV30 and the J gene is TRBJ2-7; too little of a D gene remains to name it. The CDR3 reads CAWSVEGYEQYF. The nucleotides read TGTGCCTGGAGTGTAGAAGGTTACGAGCAGTACTTC.